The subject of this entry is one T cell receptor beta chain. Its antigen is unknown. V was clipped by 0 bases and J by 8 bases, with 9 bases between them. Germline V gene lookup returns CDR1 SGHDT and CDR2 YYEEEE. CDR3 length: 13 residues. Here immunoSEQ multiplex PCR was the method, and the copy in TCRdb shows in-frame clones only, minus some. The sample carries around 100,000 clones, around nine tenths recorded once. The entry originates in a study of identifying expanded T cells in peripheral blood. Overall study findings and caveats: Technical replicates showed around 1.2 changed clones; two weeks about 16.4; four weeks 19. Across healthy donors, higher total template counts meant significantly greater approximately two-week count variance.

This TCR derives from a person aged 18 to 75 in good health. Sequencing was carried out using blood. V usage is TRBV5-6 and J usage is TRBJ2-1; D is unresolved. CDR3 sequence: CASSLAASDEQFF. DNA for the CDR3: TGTGCCAGCAGCTTGGCCGCGTCGGATGAGCAGTTCTTC. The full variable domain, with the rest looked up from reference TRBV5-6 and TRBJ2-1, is DAGVTQSPTHLIKTRGQQVTLRCSPKSGHDTVSWYQQALGQGPQFIFQYYEEEERQRGNFPDRFSGHQFPNYSSELNVNALLLGDSALYLCASSLAASDEQFFGPGTRLTVL.